This TCR beta chain was found in a study of cytomegalovirus exposure and HLA in healthy donors (dated 2017 in TCRdb). Study-level background: According to an earlier analysis of around 600 of the donors, roughly 180 million T cells yielded 117 million unique TCR beta sequences and approximately 300 Gb of sequence data. An early release covering some 640 HLA-typed donors comprised about 300 gigabases of sequencing data and some 79 million unique TCR sequences. Of the roughly 410 genotyped donors, 81% were placed in the genetic ancestry cluster associated with self-reported Caucasian donors. The aim of the study was to test whether cataloging public T cell receptors could identify signatures of past pathogen exposure. Using immunosequencing, the study profiled T cell repertoires from about 610 subjects and related those repertoires to cytomegalovirus serostatus. Along with the 666-subject first cohort, a separate validation cohort of over a hundred different subjects was used. The study combined high-throughput TCR immunosequencing, statistical association of individual TCRs with disease status, and machine learning to predict cytomegalovirus infection status. To study patterns of TCR occurrence, a later analysis re-analyzed previously published TCR beta repertoires from around 700 donors and added high-resolution HLA genotyping. In the later analysis, no new phenotypic data were used to find candidate immune exposures; instead, reliance was placed on TCR beta sequences and their occurrence across donors. In an earlier analysis of roughly 580 of the donors, high-throughput TCR beta sequencing was used to judge whether each TCR beta V gene segment behaved as functional or pseudogenic. Donor age, sex, ethnicity and CMV serostatus were collected together with the repertoire data. A later genetic analysis used genome-wide SNP genotypes for about 65% of the roughly 670 donors, treating that subset as a discovery cohort. All discovery cohort repertoires had been generated on a single sequencing platform. Both class I and class II loci were covered by HLA typing, at four-digit resolution. Typing coverage varied by locus: 629-630 donors for A, B, C, DRB1 and DQB1; roughly 500 for DQA1; more than 600 for DPA1; under 490 for DPB1. Four or five DR-DQ haplotypes were treated as single units for association and clustering because of strong linkage in the cohort. Among almost 400 genotyped donors of the cohort, an average of approximately 250,000 unique TCR beta nucleotide sequences were sequenced per donor, around a sixth of them non-productive.

A word on this clone: Its antigen specificity is not known. No clone much larger than this one lies a single base away; base qualities are absent.

Measured from the cysteine to the phenylalanine, the CDR3 is 16 residues long. This entry keeps only the CDR3 DNA: 48 bases, framed from base 1. The CDR1 and CDR2 encoded by the germline V gene are SNHLY and FYNNEI. At the junction V is shortened by 4 bases and J by 1 base, with 14 bases in between. To prepare the library, the immunoSEQ multiplex PCR assay was applied. The multiplex PCR relied on a mix of 60 forward primers for TCR Vbeta segments and 13 reverse primers for TCR Jbeta segments. A multiplex PCR assay on genomic DNA amplified the CDR3 region of rearranged TCR beta genes. Amplified TCR beta libraries were sequenced as 87-base-pair reads on the Illumina HiSeq System. As for the original processing: A later analysis counted tens of millions of unique TCR beta chains across the roughly 700 repertoires, and roughly 10 million of these chains were shared by at least two donors. A nearest-neighbor algorithm error-corrected the raw reads and collapsed the reads into unique sequences, merging closely related sequences to remove PCR and sequencing errors. CDR3 sequences were aligned to IMGT reference sequences to assign V, D and J gene segments. Each retained sequence needed at least a six-nucleotide match to both a V gene segment and a J gene segment. A rearrangement was called productive if the CDR3 had no stop codons and remained in frame with V and J, and every other rearrangement was called non-productive. Following IMGT convention, CDR3 was defined as the stretch from the second conserved V-encoded cysteine to the conserved J-encoded phenylalanine. In an earlier analysis of around 540 of the donors, sequences lacking an unambiguous match to a single V gene segment were excluded. An earlier analysis of several hundred of the donors classified V segments as functional when productive rearrangements were above 56.7% and as segregating when the standard deviation between donors was above 5%. A statistical classification framework was developed to diagnose cytomegalovirus status using the catalog of TCR beta chain sequences. A later analysis assigned V and J genes by comparing TCR nucleotide sequences with IMGT/GENE-DB human TR gene sequences. In a later analysis, CDR3 sequences and most-parsimonious VDJ recombination scenarios were assigned using the TCRdist pipeline. In a later analysis, every TCR beta chain was defined by the combination of its CDR3 amino acid sequence and its V-gene family, and reads without a unique V-gene family were dropped. A later analysis removed nearly 600 highly shared, low-generation-probability nucleotide sequences to deal with suspected cross-contamination and a sequencing artifact. For each public chain, a later analysis derived a clonal expansion index from normalized ranks of inferred template counts within each repertoire. In a later analysis, generation probabilities were computed using a VDJ recombination model fitted to out-of-frame rearrangements, and the results were checked against IGoR. In a later analysis, hypergeometric tests were used to score TCR-TCR, TCR-HLA and TCR-CMV co-occurrence, with a repertoire-size bias correction applied to TCR pairs. A later analysis estimated false discovery rates by permuting HLA or CMV assignments 20 times. In a later analysis, co-occurring TCRs were grouped with DBSCAN, and TCRdist sequence similarity was added when clustering was performed within HLA-allele-positive subsets. Repertoires with fewer than 30,000 or more than 120,000 public chains, plus five repertoires with anomalous nucleotide sharing, were excluded from co-occurrence clustering. This is the immuneACCESS table as TCRdb keeps it, with only in-frame sequences that have V and J called. A part of the clones is gone; compared with another copy, unresolved V genes explain less than half, and the rest is unexplained. The V and J calls and clone size come from that table; D and trimming were worked out from the DNA. The table for this sample lists about 160,000 clones; around three quarters of them were counted only once. The top ten clonotypes cover about 1.6% of the sample.

Findings and caveats that apply to the study as a whole: In a later genetic analysis, fewer N-insertions in productive TCRs were reported among donors in an Asian-associated ancestry cluster than the roughly 640-donor mean. Some IMGT-functional V segments, including TRBV6-2 and TRBV6-3, could not be told apart with the 87-base-pair reads, so those segments were excluded. A group of highly shared sequence variants was considered likely to be a technical artifact of the sequencing pipeline. Across donors, most TCR sequences were observed very rarely, whereas some public TCRs were present in many individuals. Compared with equally common non-associated chains, HLA-associated TCR beta chains in a later analysis were more clonally expanded and had lower generation probabilities. V-gene and J-gene trimming of TCR beta chains was associated with a missense DCLRE1C variant in a later genetic analysis, and the association was replicated in an independent cohort. Roughly uniform sequencing depth across donors was assumed in presence/absence analyses, although this assumption may not hold. For the cohort, immune exposure information was limited to CMV serostatus. Cytomegalovirus status was reported to be diagnosed by the classifier with high specificity and sensitivity in both the original and validation cohorts. This cohort had only TCR beta chains sequenced, and the lack of alpha or paired-chain data limited which features could be detected. According to a later analysis, parvovirus B19, influenza, CMV and Epstein-Barr virus appeared linked to several top co-occurrence clusters. In the study, some 180 TCR beta chains were listed as associated with cytomegalovirus. A further reported finding was that TCR beta sequences accurately predicted the HLA-A and HLA-B alleles for most subjects in the first cohort. Linkage disequilibrium might explain the correlated functional status among segregating V segments, but an unknown experimental factor could not be excluded. Approximately 16 rarely observed V segments, including chromosome 9 orphons, were excluded from the earlier analysis of several hundred of the donors because counts were too low. In vitro tests confirmed that a few of the cytomegalovirus-associated TCR beta chains recognize cytomegalovirus antigens. Most CMV-associated TCR beta chains appeared to be HLA-restricted in a later analysis, and the HLA associations seemed to be driven largely by CMV exposure. Because HLA typing was unavailable for some donors at each locus, only the typed subset was used in association tests. A later analysis associated about 18,000 TCR beta sequences with specific HLA alleles at a false discovery rate of 0.05. The authors suggested that the approach could potentially be generalized to other disease states and immunological phenotypes. A later analysis found that TCR association rates varied across HLA loci, with DRB1 alleles showing the most associated TCRs and HLA-C alleles the fewest. When HLA alleles, especially DR and DQ, strongly co-occurred, attributing TCR associations to individual alleles was difficult. In an earlier analysis of a few hundred of the donors, most TCR beta V segments were observed in productive rearrangements about 90% or about 30% of the time, broadly matching IMGT annotations.

In total, just over 650 healthy bone marrow donors made up the cohort. At the time of sampling, every cohort member was nominally healthy, though immune exposures that went unrecorded were likely present. The donor tested CMV seronegative, placing the donor among the 352 seronegative members of the cohort. A peripheral blood sample was collected from each donor, and TCR beta sequencing was performed on peripheral blood mononuclear cells. The Qiagen DNeasy Blood Extraction Kit was used to extract genomic DNA from the blood cell samples. The chain was built from TRBV2 and TRBJ1-5; TRBD1 is a weak D gene call, 6 bases matching. The receptor's source is a man between 35 and 55 years old in good health and CMV-seronegative. The sequencing input was PBMCs. At the DNA level, the sequence is TGTGCCAGCAGTGGACCAATTAGGGGGAGCAATCAGCCCCAGCATTTT. It encodes CASSGPIRGSNQPQHF. With the portions outside the CDR3 filled from the reference TRBV2 and TRBJ1-5 genes, the complete variable region becomes EPEVTQTPSHQVTQMGQEVILRCVPISNHLYFYWYRQILGQKVEFLVSFYNNEISEKSEIFDDQFSVERPDGSNFTLKIRSTKLEDSAMYFCASSGPIRGSNQPQHFGDGTRLSIL.